One and the same sample provided the 7 T cell receptor beta chains below, sequenced in a study of shared clonotypes between healthy human individuals. The table came from immunoSEQ multiplex PCR; TCRdb's copy has only in-frame clones and leaves some out. The sample includes about 1.1 million clones, around 78% of them seen just once. The specimen sequenced was memory CD4+ T cells from PBMCs. Subset described: CD45RA-negative fraction. The receptors here all came from a young man in good health. Some clones in this sample may be carry-over from other donors' samples.

The V gene is TRBV11-2, the J gene TRBJ2-1; the D is unclear. The CDR3 sequence is 11 residues long. V was cut by 0 bases and J by 9 bases, with 3 bases left in between. Germline CDR1 reads SGHAT; CDR2 reads FQNNGV. The CDR3 protein is CASSLDREQFF. The CDR3 coding sequence is TGTGCCAGCAGCTTAGATCGTGAGCAGTTCTTC. Together with reference TRBV11-2 and TRBJ2-1, the CDR3 gives the full variable domain: EAGVAQSPRYKIIEKRQSVAFWCNPISGHATLYWYQQILGQGPKLLIQFQNNGVVDDSQLPKDRFSAERLKGVDSTLKIQPAKLEDSAVYLCASSLDREQFFGPGTRLTVL.

The chain is built from TRBV21-1 and TRBJ2-7; the listed D gene, TRBD1, was not tested against the DNA. TRBV21-1 constitutes a pseudogene. The CDR3 length is 21 residues. The CDR3 DNA reads TGTGCCAGCAGCCGTACGCCGCAGACAGGGAGAATCGAGGACAGCTCCTACGAGCAGTACTTC. The encoded protein is CASSRTPQTGRIEDSSYEQYF.

In its sample, this clone was seen once. The J gene is TRBJ1-1, the V gene TRBV13; possible D gene TRBD1, 5 bases. The V gene lost 1 base and the J gene lost 1 base, with 10 bases spanning the gap. The CDR3 runs 15 residues. The germline gives CDR1 PRHDT, CDR2 FYEKMQ (reference sequence). The CDR3 nucleotides are TGTGCCAGCAGCTTAGATGGCGGACAGAACACTGAAGCTTTCTTT. Its translation: CASSLDGGQNTEAFF.

This sequence joins TRBV5-8 and TRBJ2-1; 7 bases agree with TRBD1. Germline-derived CDR1 and CDR2 are SGHTS and YDEGEE. The CDR3 extends over 14 amino acids. The V and J ends lost 7 bases and 0 bases, in that order; junction bases with no gene match: 4. CDR3 sequence reads: CASVRGNSYNEQFF. CDR3 DNA sequence: TGTGCCAGCGTCAGGGGGAACTCCTACAATGAGCAGTTCTTC.

The V and J genes are TRBV20-1 and TRBJ2-5; D not certain. The CDR3 is made up of 11 amino acids. The V end was cut by 2 bases, the J end by 5 bases, with 6 bases between. Germline V gene lookup returns CDR1 DFQATT and CDR2 SNEGSKA (reference sequence). CDR3 loop: CSARYRETQYF. CDR3 nucleotides: TGCAGTGCTAGATATCGGGAGACCCAGTACTTC.

As for this clone: In the same sample, other DNA sequences code for this CDR3. The V call is TRBV5-1, the J call TRBJ2-2, with a possible D match to TRBD1 (5 bases). Trimming took 4 bases from V and 1 from J, leaving 8 bases between them. Germline values: CDR1 SGHRS, CDR2 YFSETQ. The CDR3 has 14 amino acids. CDR3: CASSQGLNTGELFF. The CDR3 region has the DNA TGCGCCAGCAGCCAGGGTCTGAACACCGGGGAGCTGTTTTTT.

This clone appeared many times. The chain links TRBV5-4 to TRBJ2-3; D is possibly TRBD2 (8 bases). Deletions cut 4 bases from V and 8 bases from J, with 26 bases between. Germline V CDR1 and CDR2: SGHNT, YYREEE (reference sequence). The CDR3 spans 17 residues. The CDR3 DNA reads TGTGCCAGCAGCCACGCCGGGACTAGGGACAAGGGGGCTACGCAGTATTTT. Amino acids: CASSHAGTRDKGATQYF.